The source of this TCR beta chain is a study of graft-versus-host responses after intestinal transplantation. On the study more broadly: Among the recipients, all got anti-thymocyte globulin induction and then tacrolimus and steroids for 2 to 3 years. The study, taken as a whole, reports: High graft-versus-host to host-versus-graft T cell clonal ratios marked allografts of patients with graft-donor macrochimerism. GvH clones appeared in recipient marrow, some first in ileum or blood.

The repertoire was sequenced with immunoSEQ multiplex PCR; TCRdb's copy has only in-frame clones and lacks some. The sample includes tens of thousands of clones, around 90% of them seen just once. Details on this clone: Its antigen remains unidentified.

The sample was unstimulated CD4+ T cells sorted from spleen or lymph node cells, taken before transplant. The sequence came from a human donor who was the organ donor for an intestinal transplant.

The CDR3 nucleotides read TGTGCCACCCGGGGAGATCTCGCTGGAAACACCATATATTTT. Translating it yields CATRGDLAGNTIYF. This rearrangement joins TRBV28 to TRBJ1-3; D ambiguous. V lost 10 bases and J 2 bases, leaving 15 bases between the germline ends. The germline gives CDR1 MDHEN, CDR2 SYDVKM. There are 14 residues in the CDR3.